This T cell receptor (beta chain) is from a study of response to subunit inactivated influenza vaccine (dated by TCRdb to the late 2010s). For the wider study: Deep quantitative profiling of the T cell receptor repertoire was used in the study to follow responses to a trivalent subunit inactivated influenza vaccine.

The library was made by RT-PCR. TCRdb names Illumina HiSeq 2500 as the instrument used. In-frame beta chains were kept once TCRdb had trimmed the public reads at Q25 with fastp and called clones with MiXCR. Each entry merges the rows of one CDR3 protein and shows their most common DNA and genes. Present in this sample are over 650,000 distinct CDR3 sequences, less than 20% of which were seen just once. In total, the top ten clones hold approximately 10% of the sample. With respect to this clonotype: Its antigen remains undetermined. No clone much larger than this one lies a single base away; base qualities are absent.

Overall study results and their limits: The authors suggested that each seasonal influenza vaccination may recruit only a limited number of new T cells.

From a lookup of the germline V gene (reference sequence), CDR1 and CDR2 are MNHEY and SMNVEV. V loses 6 bases at its end and J loses 6 bases; junction bases beyond the gene matches: 8. The CDR3, from cysteine to phenylalanine, totals 13 residues. This entry keeps only the CDR3 DNA: 39 bases, framed from base 1. The sequencing used PBMCs from blood, collected around 5 days after vaccination. The sequence joins TRBV27 to TRBJ2-7; TRBD2 matches 7 bases in the middle. The source of this sequence is a man aged 45-65 years who received an inactivated influenza vaccine. Donor details come from another sample of the same person, matched by shared clones. The CDR3: CASREVTGGEQYF. The sequenced DNA: TGTGCCAGCAGAGAAGTGACGGGAGGCGAGCAGTACTTC.